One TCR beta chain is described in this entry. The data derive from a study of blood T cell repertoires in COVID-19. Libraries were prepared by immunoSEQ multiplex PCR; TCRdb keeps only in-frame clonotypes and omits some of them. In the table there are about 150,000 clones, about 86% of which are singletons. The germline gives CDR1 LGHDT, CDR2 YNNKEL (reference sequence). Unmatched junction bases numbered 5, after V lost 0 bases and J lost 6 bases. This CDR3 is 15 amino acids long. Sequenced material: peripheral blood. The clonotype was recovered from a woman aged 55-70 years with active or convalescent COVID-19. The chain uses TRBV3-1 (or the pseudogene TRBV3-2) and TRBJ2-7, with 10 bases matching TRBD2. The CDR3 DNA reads TGTGCCAGCAGCCAAGACCTAGCGGGAGCTCGCGAGCAGTACTTC. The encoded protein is CASSQDLAGAREQYF.